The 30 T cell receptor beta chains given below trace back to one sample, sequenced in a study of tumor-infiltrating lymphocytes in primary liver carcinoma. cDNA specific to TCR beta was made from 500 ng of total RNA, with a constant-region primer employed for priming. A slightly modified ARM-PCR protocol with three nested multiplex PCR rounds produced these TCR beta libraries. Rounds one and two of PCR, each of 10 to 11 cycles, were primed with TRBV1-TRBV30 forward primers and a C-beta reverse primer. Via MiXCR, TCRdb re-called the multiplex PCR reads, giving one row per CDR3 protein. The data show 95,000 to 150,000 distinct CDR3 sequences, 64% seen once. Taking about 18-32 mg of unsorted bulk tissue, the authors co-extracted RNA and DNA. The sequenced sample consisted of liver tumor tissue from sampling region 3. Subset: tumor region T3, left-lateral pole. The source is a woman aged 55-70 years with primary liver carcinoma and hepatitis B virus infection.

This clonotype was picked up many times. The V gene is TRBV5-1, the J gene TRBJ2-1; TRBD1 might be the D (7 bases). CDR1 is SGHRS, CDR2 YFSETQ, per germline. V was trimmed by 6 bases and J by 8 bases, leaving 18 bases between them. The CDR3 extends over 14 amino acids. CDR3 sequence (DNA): TGCGCCAGCACCCTGGCAGGAGGGGGCGATGAGCAGTTCTTC. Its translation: CASTLAGGGDEQFF.

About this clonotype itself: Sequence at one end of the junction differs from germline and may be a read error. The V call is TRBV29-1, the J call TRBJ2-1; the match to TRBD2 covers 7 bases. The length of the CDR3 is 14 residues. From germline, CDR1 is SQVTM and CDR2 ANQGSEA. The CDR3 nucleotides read TGCAGCGTTCAGCGGGATCGCTCCTACAATGAGAAGTTCTTC. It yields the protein CSVQRDRSYNEKFF.

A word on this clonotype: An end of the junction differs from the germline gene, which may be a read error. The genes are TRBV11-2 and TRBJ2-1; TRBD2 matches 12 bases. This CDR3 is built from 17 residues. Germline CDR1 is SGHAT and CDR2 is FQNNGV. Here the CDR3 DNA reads TGTGCCAGCGGCTTAGCTCAGAGACTAGCGGGAGACAATGAGCAGTTCTTC. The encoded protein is CASGLAQRLAGDNEQFF.

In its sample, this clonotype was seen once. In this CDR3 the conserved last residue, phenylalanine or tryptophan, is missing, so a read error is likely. The CDR3 loop is CACSMGTPRQGTNVLTI. The CDR3, as DNA: TGTGCCTGCAGCATGGGTACACCAAGACAGGGGACCAACGTCCTGACTATC. The chain couples TRBV7-8 to TRBJ2-6; 8 nucleotides agree with TRBD1. Germline CDR1 is SGHVS and CDR2 is FQNEAQ. CDR3 length: 17 amino acids.

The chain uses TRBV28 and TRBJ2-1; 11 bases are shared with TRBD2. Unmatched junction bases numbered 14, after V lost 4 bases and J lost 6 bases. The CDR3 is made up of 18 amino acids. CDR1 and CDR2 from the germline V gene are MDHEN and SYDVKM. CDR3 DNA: TGTGCCAGCAGTTCACCTGCGGCTACTAGCGGGAGCTGCAATGAGCAGTTCTTC. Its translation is CASSSPAATSGSCNEQFF.

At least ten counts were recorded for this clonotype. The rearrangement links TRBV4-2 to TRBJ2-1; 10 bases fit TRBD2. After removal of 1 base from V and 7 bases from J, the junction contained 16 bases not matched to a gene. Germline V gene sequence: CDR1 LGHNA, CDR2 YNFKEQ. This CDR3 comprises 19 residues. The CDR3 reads CASSQGPGGSGRDFNEQFF. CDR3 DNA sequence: TGTGCCAGCAGCCAAGGCCCCGGAGGCAGCGGGAGGGATTTTAATGAGCAGTTCTTC.

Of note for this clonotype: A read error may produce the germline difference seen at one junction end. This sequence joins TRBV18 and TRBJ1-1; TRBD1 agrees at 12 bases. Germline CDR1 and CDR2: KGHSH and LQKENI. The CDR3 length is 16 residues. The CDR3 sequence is CASSHGTGGARTEVFF. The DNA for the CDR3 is TGTGCCAGCTCACACGGGACAGGGGGCGCGAGGACTGAAGTTTTCTTT.

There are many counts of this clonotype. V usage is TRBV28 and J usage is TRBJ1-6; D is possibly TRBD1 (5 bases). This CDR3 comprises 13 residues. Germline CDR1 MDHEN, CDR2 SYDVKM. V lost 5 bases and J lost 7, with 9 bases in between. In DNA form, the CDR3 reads TGTGCCAGCAGTATGGGGGGGAATTCACCCCTCCACTTT. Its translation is CASSMGGNSPLHF. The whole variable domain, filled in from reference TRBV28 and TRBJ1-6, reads DVKVTQSSRYLVKRTGEKVFLECVQDMDHENMFWYRQDPGLGLRLIYFSYDVKMKEKGDIPEGYSVSREKKERFSLILESASTNQTSMYLCASSMGGNSPLHFGNGTRLTVT.

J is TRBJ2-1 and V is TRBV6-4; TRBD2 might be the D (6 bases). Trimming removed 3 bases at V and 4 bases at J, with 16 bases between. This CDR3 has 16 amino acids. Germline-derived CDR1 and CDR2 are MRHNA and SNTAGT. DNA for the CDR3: TGTGCCAGCAGTGAGGGCGAGGAGGGTATATACAATGAGCAGTTCTTC. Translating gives CASSEGEEGIYNEQFF.

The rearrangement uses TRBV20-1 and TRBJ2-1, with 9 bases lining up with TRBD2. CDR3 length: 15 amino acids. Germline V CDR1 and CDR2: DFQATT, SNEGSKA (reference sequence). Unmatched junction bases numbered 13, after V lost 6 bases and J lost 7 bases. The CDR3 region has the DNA TGCAGTGCCCCATTGGGGCTAGCGGGAAGGAATGAGCAGTTCTTC. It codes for CSAPLGLAGRNEQFF.

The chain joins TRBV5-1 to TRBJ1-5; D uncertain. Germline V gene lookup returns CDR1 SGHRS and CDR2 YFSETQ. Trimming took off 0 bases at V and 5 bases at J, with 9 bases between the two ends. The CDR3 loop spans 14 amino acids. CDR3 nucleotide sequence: TGCGCCAGCAGCTTGGGATCTGGGGATCAGCCCCAGCATTTT. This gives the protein CASSLGSGDQPQHF.

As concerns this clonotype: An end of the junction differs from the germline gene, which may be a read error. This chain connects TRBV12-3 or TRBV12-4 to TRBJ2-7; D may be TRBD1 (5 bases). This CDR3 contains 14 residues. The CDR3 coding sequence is TGTACCAGCAGTTTAAGTAAGACAGCAAGCGTACAGTACTTC. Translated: CTSSLSKTASVQYF.

The CDR3 nucleotides read TGCAGCGCCAAAGGGGACTTGAACAGCAGGGAGCTGTTTTTT. It translates to CSAKGDLNSRELFF. V usage is TRBV29-1 and J usage is TRBJ2-2; perhaps TRBD2 as D (6 bases). The CDR3 extends over 14 amino acids. From germline, CDR1 is SQVTM and CDR2 ANQGSEA. The V and J ends lost 7 bases and 9 bases respectively, with 21 bases between them.

This CDR3 is CASSLGEDSYNEQFF. CDR3 coding DNA: TGTGCCAGCAGCTTAGGGGAGGACTCCTACAATGAGCAGTTCTTC. The chain carries TRBV11-1 and TRBJ2-1; a possible D gene is TRBD2 (6 bases). The CDR3 covers 15 residues. In germline, CDR1 is SGHAT, CDR2 FQDESV (reference sequence). V dropped 1 base and J dropped 0 bases, with 7 bases sitting between them. Based on the CDR3 plus reference TRBV11-1 and TRBJ2-1, the full variable domain is EAEVAQSPRYKITEKSQAVAFWCDPISGHATLYWYRQILGQGPELLVQFQDESVVDDSQLPKDRFSAERLKGVDSTLKIQPAELGDSAMYLCASSLGEDSYNEQFFGPGTRLTVL.

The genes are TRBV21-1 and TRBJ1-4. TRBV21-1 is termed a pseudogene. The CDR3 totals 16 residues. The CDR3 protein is CASSHSSREGIEKLFF. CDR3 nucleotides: TGTGCCAGCAGCCATTCCTCAAGGGAGGGTATTGAAAAACTGTTTTTT.

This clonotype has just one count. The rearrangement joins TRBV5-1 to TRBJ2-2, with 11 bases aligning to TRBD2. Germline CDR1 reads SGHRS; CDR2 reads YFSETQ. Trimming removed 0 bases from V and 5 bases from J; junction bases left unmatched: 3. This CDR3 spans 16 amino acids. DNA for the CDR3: TGCGCCAGCAGCTTGGGACTAGCGGGACGGACCGGGGAGCTGTTTTTT. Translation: CASSLGLAGRTGELFF. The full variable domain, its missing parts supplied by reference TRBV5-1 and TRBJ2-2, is KAGVTQTPRYLIKTRGQQVTLSCSPISGHRSVSWYQQTPGQGLQFLFEYFSETQRNKGNFPGRFSGRQFSNSRSEMNVSTLELGDSALYLCASSLGLAGRTGELFFGEGSRLTVL.

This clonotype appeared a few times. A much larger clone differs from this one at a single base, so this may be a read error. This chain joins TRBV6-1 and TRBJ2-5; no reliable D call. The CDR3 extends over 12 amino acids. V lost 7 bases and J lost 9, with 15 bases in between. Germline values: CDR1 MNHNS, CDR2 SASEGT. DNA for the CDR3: TGTGCCAGCACTTTGAACTTTGAGGCCCAGTACTTC. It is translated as CASTLNFEAQYF.

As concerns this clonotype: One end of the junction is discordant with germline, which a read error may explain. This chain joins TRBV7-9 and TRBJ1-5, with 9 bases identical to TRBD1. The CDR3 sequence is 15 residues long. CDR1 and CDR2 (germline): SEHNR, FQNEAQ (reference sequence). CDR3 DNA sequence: TGTGTCAGCAGCTTAGTGGGACAGGGACATCAGCCCCAGCATTTT. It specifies CVSSLVGQGHQPQHF.

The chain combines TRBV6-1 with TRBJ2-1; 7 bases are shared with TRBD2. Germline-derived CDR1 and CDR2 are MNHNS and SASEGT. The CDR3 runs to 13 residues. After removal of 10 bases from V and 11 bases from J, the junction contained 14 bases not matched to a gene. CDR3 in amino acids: CATIGLAVIQQFF. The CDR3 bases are TGTGCCACAATTGGGCTAGCGGTTATCCAGCAGTTCTTC.

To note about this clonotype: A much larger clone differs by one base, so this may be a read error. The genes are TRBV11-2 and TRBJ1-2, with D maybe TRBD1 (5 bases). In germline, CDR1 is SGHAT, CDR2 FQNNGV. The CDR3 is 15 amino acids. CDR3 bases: TGTGCCTGCAGCTTAGATCCCTCAGGGAGGTATGGCTACACCTTC. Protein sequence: CACSLDPSGRYGYTF.

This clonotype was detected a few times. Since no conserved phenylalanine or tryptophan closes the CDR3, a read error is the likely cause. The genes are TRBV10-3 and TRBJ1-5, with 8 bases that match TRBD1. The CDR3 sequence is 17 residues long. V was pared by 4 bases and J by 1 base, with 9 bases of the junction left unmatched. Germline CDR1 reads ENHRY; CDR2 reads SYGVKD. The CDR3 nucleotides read TGTGCCATCAGTGCCGGACAGGGCGGATCGAGCAATCAGCCCCAGCATTCT. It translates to CAISAGQGGSSNQPQHS.

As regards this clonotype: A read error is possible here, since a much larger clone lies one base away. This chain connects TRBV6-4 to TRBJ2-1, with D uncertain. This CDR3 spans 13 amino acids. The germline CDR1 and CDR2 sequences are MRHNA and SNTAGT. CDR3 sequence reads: CVSSDSTHNEQFF. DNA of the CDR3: TGTGTCAGCAGTGACTCGACCCACAATGAGCAGTTCTTC.

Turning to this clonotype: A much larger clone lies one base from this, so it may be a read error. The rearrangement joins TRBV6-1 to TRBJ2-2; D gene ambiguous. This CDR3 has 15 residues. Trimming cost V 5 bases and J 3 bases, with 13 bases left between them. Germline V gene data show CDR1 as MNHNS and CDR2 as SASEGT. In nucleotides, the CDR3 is TGTGCCAGCAGTCTACGCAGGATGGACACCGGGGAGCTGTTTTTT. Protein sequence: CASSLRRMDTGELFF.

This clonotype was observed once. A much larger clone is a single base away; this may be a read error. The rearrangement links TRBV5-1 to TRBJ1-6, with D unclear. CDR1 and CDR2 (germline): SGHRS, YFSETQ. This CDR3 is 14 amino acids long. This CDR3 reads CASSLEVGNSPLDF. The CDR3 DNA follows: TGCGCCAGCAGCTTGGAGGTTGGGAATTCACCCCTCGACTTT.

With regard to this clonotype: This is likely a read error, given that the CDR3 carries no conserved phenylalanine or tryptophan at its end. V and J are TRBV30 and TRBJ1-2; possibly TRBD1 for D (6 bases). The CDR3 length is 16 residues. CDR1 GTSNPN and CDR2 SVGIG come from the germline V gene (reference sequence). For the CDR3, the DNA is TGTGCCTGGTGTGTTTCACAGGGAGTCCGCATCTATGGCTACACCTCC. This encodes CAWCVSQGVRIYGYTS.

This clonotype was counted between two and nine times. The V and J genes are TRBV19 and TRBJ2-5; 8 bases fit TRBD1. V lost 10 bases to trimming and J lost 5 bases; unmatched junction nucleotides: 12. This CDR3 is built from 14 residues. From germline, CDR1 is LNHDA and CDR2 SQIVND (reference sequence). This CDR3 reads CATTGQGAVETQYF. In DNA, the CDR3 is TGTGCCACCACAGGACAGGGCGCAGTGGAGACCCAGTACTTC.

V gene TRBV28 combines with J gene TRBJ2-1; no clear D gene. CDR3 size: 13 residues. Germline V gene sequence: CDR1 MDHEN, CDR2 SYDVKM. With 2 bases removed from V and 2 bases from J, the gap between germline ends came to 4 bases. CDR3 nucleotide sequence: TGTGCCAGCAGTTTAAAGGCCTACAATGAGCAGTTCTTC. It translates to CASSLKAYNEQFF. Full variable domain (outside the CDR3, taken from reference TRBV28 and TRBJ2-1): DVKVTQSSRYLVKRTGEKVFLECVQDMDHENMFWYRQDPGLGLRLIYFSYDVKMKEKGDIPEGYSVSREKKERFSLILESASTNQTSMYLCASSLKAYNEQFFGPGTRLTVL.

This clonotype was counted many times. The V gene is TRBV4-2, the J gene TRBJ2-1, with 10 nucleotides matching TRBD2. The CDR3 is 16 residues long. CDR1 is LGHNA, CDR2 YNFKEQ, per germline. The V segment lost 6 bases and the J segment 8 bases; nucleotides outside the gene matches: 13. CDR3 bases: TGTGCCAGCAGACTTCGAAGCGGGAGGGCCGGAGATGAGCAGTTCTTC. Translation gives CASRLRSGRAGDEQFF.

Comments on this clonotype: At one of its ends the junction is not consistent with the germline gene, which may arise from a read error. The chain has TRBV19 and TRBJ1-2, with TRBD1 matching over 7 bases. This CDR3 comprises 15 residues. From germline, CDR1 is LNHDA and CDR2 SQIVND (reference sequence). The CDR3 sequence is CAGTSGTVNNYGYIF. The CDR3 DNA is TGTGCCGGTACCTCCGGGACAGTCAATAACTATGGCTACATCTTC.

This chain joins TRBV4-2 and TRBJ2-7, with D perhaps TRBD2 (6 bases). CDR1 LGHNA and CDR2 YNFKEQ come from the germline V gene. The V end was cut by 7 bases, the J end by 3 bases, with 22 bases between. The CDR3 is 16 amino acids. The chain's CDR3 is CASIQSQREAIYEQYF. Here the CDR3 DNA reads TGTGCCAGCATCCAGTCCCAGAGGGAGGCTATCTACGAGCAGTACTTC.